This T cell receptor beta chain was identified in a study of T cell responses to AZD1222 COVID-19 vaccine. Overall study context: Analyses pooled second doses at about 4 or about 12 weeks.

Generated by immunoSEQ multiplex PCR, the TCRdb table keeps only in-frame clones and is missing some. The sample records 55,000 to 80,000 clones, 76% being singletons. V was clipped by 1 base and J by 5 bases, with 9 bases between them. The CDR3 loop spans 14 amino acids. Germline CDR1 reads SGHRS; CDR2 reads YFSETQ. Material: peripheral blood, obtained on day 0 of AZD1222 vaccination. The chain has TRBV5-1 and TRBJ1-4; D call uncertain. This clonotype was obtained from an adult in good health. CDR3: CASSLYSKNEKLFF. The DNA of the CDR3 is TGCGCCAGCAGCTTGTACAGTAAGAATGAAAAACTGTTTTTT. Based on the CDR3 plus reference TRBV5-1 and TRBJ1-4, the full variable domain is KAGVTQTPRYLIKTRGQQVTLSCSPISGHRSVSWYQQTPGQGLQFLFEYFSETQRNKGNFPGRFSGRQFSNSRSEMNVSTLELGDSALYLCASSLYSKNEKLFFGSGTQLSVL.